This TCR beta chain was identified during a study of T cell repertoires in cytomegalovirus infection. Study background: Well-studied HLA-B-restricted epitopes and recently identified HLA-C-restricted epitopes of CMV were both used in the study. An indication of both CMV infection and matching HLA type came from public TCR beta signatures. Study results and caveats: Dominating the ex vivo response were TCR beta clonotypes that were CMV-specific and HLA-C-restricted.

V lost 4 bases and J 6 bases, leaving 12 bases between the germline ends. From germline, CDR1 is MNHNS and CDR2 SASEGT. This CDR3 spans 13 amino acids. TCRdb re-called the reads through MiXCR, storing one row per CDR3 protein. Of a few hundred thousand distinct CDR3 sequences in the sample, about 33% were seen once. This clonotype was picked up a small number of times. The antigen is not known. The receptor was derived from a human donor in good health (CMV status not recorded). Some clones in this sample may be carry-over from other donors' samples. Sequenced here: cultured PBMCs, sampled from culture after CMV antigen stimulation. V usage is TRBV6-1 and J usage is TRBJ1-2, with a tentative D call TRBD1 (5 bases). This CDR3 is CASSVSGRHGYTF. In DNA, the CDR3 is TGTGCCAGCAGTGTCTCGGGGCGACATGGCTACACCTTC.